The 29 T cell receptor beta chains in this list originate from one sample, sequenced in a study of sequential checkpoint blockade in melanoma. Treatment reported: randomized to nivolumab then ipilimumab (arm A) or the reverse (arm B). Repertoires were generated with immunoSEQ multiplex PCR, while TCRdb's copy carries only in-frame clones and drops some. The table shows 9,000 to 9,500 clones, with approximately 25% occurring only once. This sample comprised tumor tissue (inferred from file names), obtained from a patient given nivolumab and ipilimumab in sequence. The receptors originated from a human donor with melanoma.

This rearrangement joins TRBV9 to TRBJ2-7; TRBD1 matches 8 bases. CDR1 is SGDLS and CDR2 is YYNGEE in the germline V gene. The CDR3 sequence is 13 residues long. With 7 bases clipped from V and 6 bases from J, the junction kept 9 bases outside the gene matches. CDR3 residues: CASEDQGAREQYV. The CDR3 bases are TGTGCCAGCGAAGACCAGGGGGCTCGCGAGCAGTACGTC.

This clone is termed medium-sized. V and J are TRBV28 and TRBJ1-1, with D tentatively TRBD1 (5 bases). The CDR3 is 15 amino acids. Between the trimmed V and J ends, which lost 2 bases and 1 base, there was a span of 11 bases. CDR1 and CDR2 from the germline V gene are MDHEN and SYDVKM. CDR3 loop: CASSLLDRANTEAFF. The CDR3 DNA is TGTGCCAGCAGTTTACTTGACAGAGCGAACACTGAAGCTTTCTTT.

This clone was seen a few times. The genes are TRBV11-3 and TRBJ2-2, with D possibly being TRBD1 (5 bases). Deletions cut 3 bases from V and 0 bases from J, with 5 bases between. Germline-derived CDR1 and CDR2 are SGHNT and YENEEA. The CDR3 contains 14 residues. The CDR3: CASSLGPNTGELFF. For the CDR3, the DNA is TGTGCCAGCAGCTTGGGGCCGAACACCGGGGAGCTGTTTTTT.

This clone was picked up many times. The V and J genes are TRBV6-8 and TRBJ2-1; TRBD1 agrees at 7 bases. Trimming removed 6 bases from V and 0 bases from J; junction bases left unmatched: 5. CDR3 length equals 15 residues. Germline values: CDR1 MNHGY, CDR2 SAAAGT. The CDR3 protein is CASRGQLSSYNEQFF. The CDR3 DNA sequence: TGTGCCAGCAGGGGACAGCTTAGCTCCTACAATGAGCAGTTCTTC.

This sequence joins TRBV19 and TRBJ1-4, with D unclear. CDR1 is LNHDA, CDR2 SQIVND, per germline (reference sequence). The germline V and J ends were trimmed by 3 bases and 8 bases, with 7 bases remaining between them. The CDR3 consists of 12 residues. CDR3 loop: CASSIRPEKLFF. CDR3 in DNA: TGTGCCAGTAGTATCCGACCAGAAAAACTGTTTTTT.

The table lists this clone with a few counts. The chain couples TRBV9 to TRBJ1-6; no clear D. Germline V gene lookup returns CDR1 SGDLS and CDR2 YYNGEE. The CDR3 sequence is 16 residues long. Trimming removed 5 bases from V and 4 bases from J, with 16 bases in between. As DNA, the CDR3 is TGTGCCAGCAGTGAAGCGCTTGGGAATTATAATTCACCCCTCCACTTT. Amino acids: CASSEALGNYNSPLHF.

This chain joins TRBV7-5 and TRBJ2-7; the D segment call TRBD2 is taken from the table without a DNA check. TRBV7-5 is designated a pseudogene. This CDR3 has 15 amino acids. The CDR3 DNA reads as TGTGCCAGCAGCTTAGGCCGGACGGGGGATTACGAGCAGTACTTC. This sequence encodes CASSLGRTGDYEQYF.

V is TRBV25-1 and J is TRBJ2-3, with D unresolved. The CDR3 sequence is 13 residues long. The germline gives CDR1 MGHDK, CDR2 SYGVNS. V lost 3 bases to trimming and J lost 3 bases, with 7 bases between them. The CDR3, as DNA: TGTGCCAGCAGTGATTTCGGGACAGATACGCAGTATTTT. It translates to CASSDFGTDTQYF. Using reference TRBV25-1 and TRBJ2-3 for the parts outside the CDR3, the full variable domain is EADIYQTPRYLVIGTGKKITLECSQTMGHDKMYWYQQDPGMELHLIHYSYGVNSTEKGDLSSESTVSRIRTEHFPLTLESARPSHTSQYLCASSDFGTDTQYFGPGTRLTVL.

At least ten counts were recorded for this clone. CDR3 nucleotides: TGTGCCAGCAGTTACCTGGGACGTAGCACAGATACGCAGTATTTT. The encoded protein is CASSYLGRSTDTQYF. The chain links TRBV6-8 to TRBJ2-3; possibly TRBD1 or TRBD2 for D (5 bases each). The CDR3 covers 15 residues. Looked up from germline, CDR1 is MNHGY and CDR2 is SAAAGT. V dropped 2 bases and J dropped 0 bases, with 9 bases sitting between them.

The V and J genes are TRBV11-3 and TRBJ1-3, with D unclear. Germline loops: CDR1 SGHNT, CDR2 YENEEA. Trimming cost V 3 bases and J 0 bases, with 9 bases left between them. The CDR3 covers 15 residues. The CDR3, as DNA: TGTGCCAGCAGCTTTCGGAGTCACTCTGGAAACACCATATATTTT. This translates into CASSFRSHSGNTIYF.

The chain joins TRBV5-1 to TRBJ1-2, with D perhaps TRBD1 (6 bases). The germline V and J ends were trimmed by 0 bases and 4 bases, with 10 bases remaining between them. There are 14 residues in the CDR3. The V gene's germline CDR1 is SGHRS and CDR2 YFSETQ. The CDR3 reads CASSLGDKIYGYTF. CDR3 bases: TGCGCCAGCAGCTTGGGGGACAAGATCTATGGCTACACCTTC.

This clone was detected once. This chain links TRBV5-1 with TRBJ2-2; 10 nucleotides line up with TRBD1. The CDR3 runs to 15 residues. Germline V gene data show CDR1 as SGHRS and CDR2 as YFSETQ. The junction had 0 bases not matched to a gene; V was cut back by 0 bases and J by 4 bases. This chain's CDR3 is CASSLGQGATGELFF. CDR3 coding DNA: TGCGCCAGCAGCTTGGGACAGGGGGCCACCGGGGAGCTGTTTTTT.

This clone counts as medium-sized. The gene calls are TRBV28 and TRBJ2-7; 8 bases agree with TRBD1. The V gene's germline CDR1 is MDHEN and CDR2 SYDVKM. The CDR3 totals 14 residues. V shed 5 bases, J shed 5 bases, and the junction held 8 bases outside the gene matches. CDR3 amino acids: CASSARQGMNEQYV. CDR3 DNA sequence: TGTGCCAGCAGTGCCCGACAGGGGATGAACGAGCAGTACGTC.

There are a few counts of this clone. The chain uses TRBV28 and TRBJ1-5, with no clear D. Per the germline V gene, CDR1 is MDHEN and CDR2 is SYDVKM. The V end lost 2 bases, the J end lost 5 bases, and 4 bases lay between the germline ends. This CDR3 region has 12 residues. The chain's CDR3 is CASSLRDQPQHF. The CDR3, as DNA: TGTGCCAGCAGTTTACGGGATCAGCCCCAGCATTTT. The full variable domain, its missing parts supplied by reference TRBV28 and TRBJ1-5, is DVKVTQSSRYLVKRTGEKVFLECVQDMDHENMFWYRQDPGLGLRLIYFSYDVKMKEKGDIPEGYSVSREKKERFSLILESASTNQTSMYLCASSLRDQPQHFGDGTRLSIL.

The chain couples TRBV15 to TRBJ1-1; maybe TRBD1 (6 bases). The CDR3 extends over 14 amino acids. The germline V and J ends were trimmed by 0 bases and 7 bases, with 12 bases remaining between them. The germline gives CDR1 LNHNV, CDR2 YYDKDF (reference sequence). The CDR3 region is CATSRDVEQGEAFF. The CDR3 nucleotides read TGTGCCACCAGCAGAGACGTTGAACAGGGTGAAGCTTTCTTT.

This clone was seen ten or more times. This rearrangement joins TRBV11-3 to TRBJ1-1; TRBD1 matches at 10 bases. The CDR3 loop spans 16 amino acids. The J segment lost 5 bases and the V segment lost 5 bases, leaving 11 bases of the junction unmatched. Germline V CDR1 and CDR2: SGHNT, YENEEA. CDR3 sequence reads: CASSPGTGVGRTEAFF. CDR3 sequence (DNA): TGTGCCAGCAGCCCGGGGACAGGGGTTGGACGGACTGAAGCTTTCTTT.

The V and J genes are TRBV6-8 and TRBJ2-5; the D gene is possibly TRBD1 (5 bases). CDR1 and CDR2 (germline): MNHGY, SAAAGT. This CDR3 is built from 14 residues. V was clipped by 4 bases and J by 6 bases, with 15 bases between them. The CDR3 DNA sequence: TGTGCCAGCAGTTGGGCGCAGGGTCGAAAGACCCAGTACTTC. Protein: CASSWAQGRKTQYF.

This clone was recorded at least ten times. The V call is TRBV11-3, the J call TRBJ2-5, with D hard to call. The CDR3 has 14 amino acids. Trimming took 3 bases from V and 1 from J, leaving 9 bases between them. CDR1 is SGHNT, CDR2 YENEEA, per germline. CDR3 sequence (DNA): TGTGCCAGCAGCTTTATCGACTCCCAAGAGACCCAGTACTTC. The encoded protein is CASSFIDSQETQYF.

This clone was observed a few times. The J gene is TRBJ2-2, the V gene TRBV11-3, with 10 bases that match TRBD1. Germline-derived CDR1 and CDR2 are SGHNT and YENEEA. Unmatched junction bases numbered 6, after V lost 5 bases and J lost 6 bases. The CDR3 runs to 15 residues. CDR3 nucleotides: TGTGCCAGCAGCCCCCGGGACAGGGGTCCCGGGGAGCTGTTTTTT. Its protein product is CASSPRDRGPGELFF.

This clone was counted between two and nine times. The chain carries TRBV6-8 and TRBJ2-2; maybe TRBD1 (6 bases). This CDR3 is built from 15 residues. The germline V gene has CDR1 MNHGY and CDR2 SAAAGT. The germline V and J ends were trimmed by 5 bases and 2 bases, with 12 bases remaining between them. The CDR3 loop is CASSRTRGNTGELFF. The CDR3 bases are TGTGCCAGCAGTCGGACCAGGGGAAACACCGGGGAGCTGTTTTTT.

This clone was seen many times. The genes are TRBV6-8 and TRBJ1-1, with 8 positions matching TRBD1. The V gene end was trimmed by 2 bases and the J gene end by 1 base; junction bases not matched to a gene: 3. Germline loops: CDR1 MNHGY, CDR2 SAAAGT. This CDR3 comprises 15 residues. The CDR3 region is CASSYQQGGNTEAFF. Here the CDR3 DNA reads TGTGCCAGCAGTTACCAACAGGGGGGGAACACTGAAGCTTTCTTT.

V gene TRBV19 combines with J gene TRBJ1-2; D perhaps matches TRBD1 (5 bases). This CDR3 is built from 16 residues. V lost 4 bases and J 4 bases, leaving 19 bases between the germline ends. Germline CDR1 is LNHDA and CDR2 is SQIVND (reference sequence). The CDR3 DNA reads TGTGCCAGTAGTAAGGCAGGGTCGGCTCGGAGCTATGGCTACACCTTC. Residues: CASSKAGSARSYGYTF.

The chain recombines TRBV19 with TRBJ2-5, with D tentatively TRBD1 or TRBD2 (5 bases each). Germline V CDR1 and CDR2: LNHDA, SQIVND (reference sequence). The CDR3 covers 13 residues. The V end lost 3 bases, the J end lost 5 bases, and 10 bases lay between the germline ends. CDR3 bases: TGTGCCAGTAGTATGTGGGACGCGGAGACCCAGTACTTC. It codes for CASSMWDAETQYF.

This clone has at least ten counts. V is TRBV7-2 and J is TRBJ1-1; perhaps TRBD1 as D (5 bases). This CDR3 is 13 amino acids long. Trimming stripped 3 bases from V and 5 bases from J, with 10 bases between. Per the germline V gene, CDR1 is SGHTA and CDR2 is FQGNSA. The CDR3: CASSFGRDTEAFF. The CDR3 DNA reads as TGTGCCAGCAGCTTCGGCAGGGATACTGAAGCTTTCTTT.

This chain connects TRBV6-8 to TRBJ1-1; D is uncertain. This CDR3 contains 16 residues. Trimming cost V 6 bases and J 5 bases, with 22 bases left between them. Germline CDR1 and CDR2: MNHGY and SAAAGT. CDR3: CASREGAATTGTEAFF. The CDR3 nucleotides are TGTGCCAGCAGGGAGGGAGCGGCAACGACCGGAACTGAAGCTTTCTTT.

The rearrangement uses TRBV7-6 and TRBJ1-6, with D perhaps matching TRBD1 (6 bases). The ends were cut back, 5 bases at V and 4 bases at J, with 12 bases in the middle. Germline V gives CDR1 SGHVS, CDR2 FNYEAQ. The CDR3 sequence is 15 residues long. CDR3 nucleotides: TGTGCCAGCAGCCCCTCAGGGGCTTATAATTCACCCCTCCACTTT. This sequence encodes CASSPSGAYNSPLHF.

The genes are TRBV6-8 and TRBJ1-5; perhaps TRBD1 as D (6 bases). Trimming removed 2 bases at V and 7 bases at J, with 15 bases between. Germline V gene sequence: CDR1 MNHGY, CDR2 SAAAGT. CDR3 size: 15 residues. CDR3 in amino acids: CASSYTPQGWQPQHF. The CDR3 bases are TGTGCCAGCAGTTACACCCCACAGGGCTGGCAGCCCCAGCATTTT.

This clone is termed medium-sized. J is TRBJ1-2 and V is TRBV6-8; TRBD1 agrees at 11 bases. V gave up 5 bases and J gave up 4 bases; unmatched junction bases: 9. Per germline, CDR1 MNHGY and CDR2 SAAAGT. This CDR3 has 16 amino acids. The chain's CDR3 is CASSPDRGLYGYGYTF. The CDR3 bases are TGTGCCAGCAGTCCGGACAGGGGGCTGTACGGCTATGGCTACACCTTC.

There are a few counts of this clone. V gene TRBV28 combines with J gene TRBJ2-5; the D gene is possibly TRBD1 (6 bases). Germline V gene sequence: CDR1 MDHEN, CDR2 SYDVKM. The CDR3 extends over 15 amino acids. The V gene lost 3 bases and the J gene lost 2 bases, with 13 bases spanning the gap. CDR3 in amino acids: CASSLPGAIQETQYF. CDR3 bases: TGTGCCAGCAGTTTGCCAGGGGCCATACAAGAGACCCAGTACTTC.